Listed below are T cell receptor beta chains from one sample, sequenced in a study of T-cell reconstitution after alpha-beta-depleted transplantation in children. In TCRdb, the PCR reads were re-called with MiXCR into one record per CDR3 protein. This sample has 250,000 to 350,000 distinct CDR3 sequences, with around 25% found just once. The specimen comprised PBMCs, mostly from graft donor cells, sampled 180 days after TCRalphabeta/CD19-depleted stem cell transplant. The source is a male patient younger than 18 who had a stem cell transplant for acute lymphoblastic leukemia, so the T cells may come from the graft donor. CDR3s include the opening cysteine and the closing phenylalanine or tryptophan. The order of the fields is CDR3 protein, CDR3 DNA, D gene, CDR3 length, V gene, clone size, J gene. The D gene is left open where the match is weak. Clone size is not always given. Where it is, it says once, few, many or a class for expanded clones.

CDR3: CASSFGTGGNEKLFF; DNA: TGTGCCAGCAGTTTCGGGACAGGGGGAAATGAAAAACTGTTTTTT; D: TRBD1; length: 15; V: TRBV6-5; size: few; J: TRBJ1-4
CDR3: CASSLGGQGPPYEQYF; DNA: TGTGCCAGCAGCTTGGGGGGACAGGGGCCCCCCTACGAGCAGTACTTC; D: TRBD1; length: 16; V: TRBV5-5; size: -; J: TRBJ2-7
CDR3: CATSDSGGLAGYNEQFF; DNA: TGTGCCACCAGTGACTCTGGGGGGCTAGCGGGTTACAATGAGCAGTTCTTC; D: TRBD2; length: 17; V: TRBV24-1; size: -; J: TRBJ2-1
CDR3: CASSFRLNTEAFF; DNA: TGTGCCAGCAGTTTTCGGTTGAACACTGAAGCTTTCTTT; D: -; length: 13; V: TRBV12-3/TRBV12-4; size: few; J: TRBJ1-1
CDR3: CASSGWVGKTQYF; DNA: TGTGCCAGCAGCGGATGGGTGGGGAAGACCCAGTACTTC; D: -; length: 13; V: TRBV9; size: few; J: TRBJ2-5
CDR3: CSASPSSGTGRNYGYTF; DNA: TGCAGTGCTAGCCCGAGCTCCGGGACAGGGCGTAACTATGGCTACACCTTC; D: TRBD1; length: 17; V: TRBV20-1; size: -; J: TRBJ1-2
CDR3: CASSPAGKDDQPQHF; DNA: TGCGCCAGCAGCCCTGCGGGGAAAGACGATCAGCCCCAGCATTTT; D: -; length: 15; V: TRBV4-1; size: few; J: TRBJ1-5
CDR3: CASSLMGQGKNEQFF; DNA: TGTGCCAGCAGCTTAATGGGACAGGGGAAGAATGAGCAGTTCTTC; D: TRBD1; length: 15; V: TRBV7-3; size: -; J: TRBJ2-1
CDR3: CRAGSGPDTQYF; DNA: TGCAGAGCGGGATCTGGGCCAGATACGCAGTATTTT; D: TRBD2; length: 12; V: TRBV29-1; size: -; J: TRBJ2-3
CDR3: CASSSSGRAGDTQYF; DNA: TGTGCCAGCAGTTCAAGCGGGAGGGCCGGAGATACGCAGTATTTT; D: TRBD2; length: 15; V: TRBV6-5; size: few; J: TRBJ2-3
CDR3: CASSVTNSQGVKLFF; DNA: TGTGCCAGCAGCGTTACAAATTCACAGGGAGTAAAACTGTTTTTT; D: -; length: 15; V: TRBV2; size: few; J: TRBJ1-4
CDR3: CSARQATFDQPQHF; DNA: TGCAGTGCGAGACAGGCGACTTTTGATCAGCCCCAGCATTTT; D: -; length: 14; V: TRBV20-1; size: -; J: TRBJ1-5
CDR3: CASSYRAGRDGYTF; DNA: TGTGCCAGCAGTTATAGGGCAGGGAGGGATGGCTACACCTTC; D: -; length: 14; V: TRBV6-5; size: few; J: TRBJ1-2
CDR3: CASSHPGTGRYGYTF; DNA: TGCGCCAGCAGCCATCCCGGGACAGGCCGCTATGGCTACACCTTC; D: TRBD1; length: 15; V: TRBV4-1; size: -; J: TRBJ1-2
CDR3: CASSPLWYEQYF; DNA: TGTGCCAGCAGCCCCCTTTGGTACGAGCAGTACTTC; D: -; length: 12; V: TRBV7-9; size: -; J: TRBJ2-7
CDR3: CSVQGGTGAGNTIYF; DNA: TGCAGCGTTCAAGGCGGGACAGGGGCTGGAAACACCATATATTTT; D: TRBD1; length: 15; V: TRBV29-1; size: few; J: TRBJ1-3
CDR3: CASSFGTGVTGELFF; DNA: TGTGCCAGCAGCTTTGGAACAGGGGTCACCGGGGAGCTGTTTTTT; D: TRBD1; length: 15; V: TRBV5-6; size: few; J: TRBJ2-2
CDR3: CASSLTPGNYGYTF; DNA: TGTGCCAGCAGCTTAACACCAGGGAACTATGGCTACACCTTC; D: -; length: 14; V: TRBV7-3; size: few; J: TRBJ1-2
CDR3: CASSNRPRTSGFRGGTDTQYF; DNA: TGTGCCAGCAGCAACCGACCCCGGACTAGCGGATTCCGAGGGGGTACAGATACGCAGTATTTT; D: TRBD2; length: 21; V: TRBV13; size: few; J: TRBJ2-3
CDR3: CASSPRVRFSNYGYTF; DNA: TGCGCCAGCAGCCCGAGGGTCCGATTTTCTAACTATGGCTACACCTTC; D: -; length: 16; V: TRBV5-1; size: -; J: TRBJ1-2
CDR3: CSASTRGSGRRQETQYF; DNA: TGCAGTGCTAGTACCCGGGGTAGCGGGAGGCGACAAGAGACCCAGTACTTC; D: TRBD2; length: 17; V: TRBV20-1; size: few; J: TRBJ2-5
CDR3: CASSLRQNYEQYF; DNA: TGTGCCAGCAGCTTAAGACAGAACTACGAGCAGTACTTC; D: -; length: 13; V: TRBV7-3; size: -; J: TRBJ2-7
CDR3: CSARGLAGVRTYNEQLF; DNA: TGCAGTGCTAGAGGACTAGCGGGAGTTAGGACCTACAATGAGCAGCTCTTC; D: TRBD2; length: 17; V: TRBV20-1; size: few; J: TRBJ2-1
CDR3: CASSDQAGGLSYEQYF; DNA: TGTGCCAGCAGCGATCAAGCGGGAGGCCTCTCCTACGAGCAGTACTTC; D: TRBD2; length: 16; V: TRBV9; size: few; J: TRBJ2-7
CDR3: CATQSRGPRDYEQYF; DNA: TGTGCCACCCAAAGCCGTGGCCCGAGGGACTACGAGCAGTACTTC; D: -; length: 15; V: TRBV21-1; size: -; J: TRBJ2-7
CDR3: CASSPERGYTGELFF; DNA: TGCGCCAGCAGCCCGGAACGGGGCTACACCGGGGAGCTGTTTTTT; D: -; length: 15; V: TRBV5-1; size: -; J: TRBJ2-2
CDR3: CASSGAYRRGQETQYF; DNA: TGTGCCAGCAGCGGAGCCTACAGGAGGGGGCAAGAGACCCAGTACTTC; D: -; length: 16; V: TRBV9; size: few; J: TRBJ2-5